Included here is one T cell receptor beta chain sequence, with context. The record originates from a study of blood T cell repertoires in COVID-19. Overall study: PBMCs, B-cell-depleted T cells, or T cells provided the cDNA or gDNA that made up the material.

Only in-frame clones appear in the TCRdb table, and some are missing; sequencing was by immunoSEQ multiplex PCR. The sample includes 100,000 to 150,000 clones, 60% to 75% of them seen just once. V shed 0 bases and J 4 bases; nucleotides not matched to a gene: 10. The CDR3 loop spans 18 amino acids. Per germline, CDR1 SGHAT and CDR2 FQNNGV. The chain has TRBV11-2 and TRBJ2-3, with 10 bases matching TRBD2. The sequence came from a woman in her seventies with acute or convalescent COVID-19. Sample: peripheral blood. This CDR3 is CASSLEGFMTSGPDTQYF. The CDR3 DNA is TGTGCCAGCAGCTTAGAGGGTTTTATGACTAGCGGGCCAGATACGCAGTATTTT.